In this sample, the clone carrying this TCR beta chain turned up once. The germline V gene has CDR1 GTSNPN and CDR2 SVGIG (reference sequence). Trimming removed 3 bases at V and 0 bases at J, with 8 bases between. This CDR3 has 14 amino acids. This PCR relied on a set of 60 Vbeta primers and 13 Jbeta primers. Method: immunoSEQ multiplex PCR; TCRdb's copy keeps in-frame clones and lacks some. The data hold hundreds of thousands of clones, with over 60% observed a single time. The data were obtained in a study of cytomegalovirus exposure and HLA in healthy donors. Study information: Genotyping showed 81% of 300 to 450 donors falling in the Caucasian-associated ancestry cluster.

The sequenced material came from PBMCs. The sequence derives from a man younger than 30 in good health and CMV-seronegative. The J gene is TRBJ2-2, the V gene TRBV30, with a weak D call TRBD1 (5 bases). DNA of the CDR3: TGTGCCTGGAGGATCAGGGCGAACACCGGGGAGCTGTTTTTT. This gives the protein CAWRIRANTGELFF. Based on the CDR3 plus reference TRBV30 and TRBJ2-2, the full variable domain is SQTIHQWPATLVQPVGSPLSLECTVEGTSNPNLYWYRQAAGRGLQLLFYSVGIGQISSEVPQNLSASRPQDRQFILSSKKLLLSDSGFYLCAWRIRANTGELFFGEGSRLTVL.